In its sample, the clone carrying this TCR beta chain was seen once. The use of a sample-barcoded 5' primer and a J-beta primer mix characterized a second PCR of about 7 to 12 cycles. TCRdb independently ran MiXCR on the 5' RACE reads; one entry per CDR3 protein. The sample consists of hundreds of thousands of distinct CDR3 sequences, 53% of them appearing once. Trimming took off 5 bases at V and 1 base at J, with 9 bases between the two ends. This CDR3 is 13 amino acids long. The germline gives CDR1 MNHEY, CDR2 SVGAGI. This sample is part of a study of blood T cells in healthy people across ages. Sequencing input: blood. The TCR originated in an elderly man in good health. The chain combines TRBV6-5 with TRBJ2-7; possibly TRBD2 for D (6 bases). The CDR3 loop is CASSMDYSYEQYF. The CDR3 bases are TGTGCCAGCAGTATGGACTATTCCTACGAGCAGTACTTC.